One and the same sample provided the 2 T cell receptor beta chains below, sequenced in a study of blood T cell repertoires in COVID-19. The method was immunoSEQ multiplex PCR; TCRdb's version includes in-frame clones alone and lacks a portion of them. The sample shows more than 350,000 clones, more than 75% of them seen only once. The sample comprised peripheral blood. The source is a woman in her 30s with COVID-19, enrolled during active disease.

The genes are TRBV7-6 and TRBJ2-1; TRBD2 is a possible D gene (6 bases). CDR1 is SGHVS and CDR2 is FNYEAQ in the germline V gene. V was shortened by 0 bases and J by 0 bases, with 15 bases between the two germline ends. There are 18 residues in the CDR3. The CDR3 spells CASSLAPLSGRSYNEQFF. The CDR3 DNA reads TGTGCCAGCAGCTTAGCCCCCCTTAGCGGTCGCTCCTACAATGAGCAGTTCTTC.

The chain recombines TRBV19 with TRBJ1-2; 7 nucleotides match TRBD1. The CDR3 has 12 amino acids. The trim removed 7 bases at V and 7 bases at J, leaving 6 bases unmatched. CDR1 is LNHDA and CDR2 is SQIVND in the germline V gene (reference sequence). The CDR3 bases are TGTGCCAGTAACGGACAGGTCGGTGGCTACACCTTC. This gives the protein CASNGQVGGYTF.